Below, 2 T cell receptor beta chains from the same sample are listed, as sequenced in a study of persistence of HIV-infected CD4 T cells (dated by TCRdb to the early 2020s). The immunoSEQ hsTCRB assay version 4 in survey mode was used to sequence TCRbeta repertoires from genomic DNA. TCRdb took this table from immuneACCESS and kept in-frame rearrangements with V and J called. Such tables lack part of the clones; where checked against another copy, unresolved V genes explain under half of the gap, and the rest is unexplained. The table for this sample lists about 64,000 clones; under 80% of them were counted only once. The ten most abundant clones make up 1.5% to 2% of the sample. This sample's treatment or condition label indicates: suppressive antiretroviral therapy. Cells were stimulated with a pool of overlapping HIV-1 Gag 15-mer peptides at about 1 ug per peptide per mL. Nonresponding CD40L-negative CD69-negative CD45RO-high memory CD4+ T cells were sorted as memory populations depleted of antigen-responding cells.

These receptors are not linked to any known antigen. Material: CD4+ T cells sorted from PBMCs after roughly 20-hour stimulation, obtained from a patient who received antiretroviral therapy. Reading the label with the study, this specimen's cell subset or site is: CD40L-CD69- CD45RO-high memory CD4 T cells not responding to Gag peptides. These receptors all stem from an adult man with HIV who was CMV-seropositive.

The chain combines TRBV15 with TRBJ1-1; D remains unclear. The V and J ends lost 0 bases and 3 bases respectively, with 11 bases between them. The CDR3 runs to 15 residues. Germline CDR1 is LNHNV and CDR2 is YYDKDF (reference sequence). CDR3 DNA: TGTGCCACCAGCAGAGATAAGGCAGCCTACACTGAAGCTTTCTTT. Its protein is CATSRDKAAYTEAFF.

This clone appeared a single time. CDR3 residues: CASSLGAGVSDTQYF. CDR3 coding DNA: TGCGCCAGCAGCTTGGGGGCGGGGGTGTCAGATACGCAGTATTTT. The V and J genes are TRBV5-1 and TRBJ2-3; TRBD2 agrees at 7 bases. The CDR3 sequence is 15 residues long. With V trimmed by 0 bases and J by 4 bases, 5 bases remained unmatched. Germline V gene data show CDR1 as SGHRS and CDR2 as YFSETQ.